This TCR beta chain is from a study of T cell responses to AZD1222 COVID-19 vaccine. Study results and limitations: Breadth and depth of Spike-specific TCRs rose after two AZD1222 doses.

Comments on this clone: Antigen: not known.

The assay was immunoSEQ multiplex PCR, and TCRdb's table has in-frame clones only and misses some. The sample includes about 110,000 clones, 80% to 85% of them seen just once. This sample comprised peripheral blood, obtained on day 0 of AZD1222 vaccination. This receptor was taken from an adult in good health.

CDR3 coding DNA: TGTGCCAGCAGTCAGGGGGGTTATAGCAATCAGCCCCAGCATTTT. Protein product: CASSQGGYSNQPQHF. This rearrangement joins TRBV6-6 to TRBJ1-5; 7 bases line up with TRBD1. V trimming: 5 bases; J trimming: 0 bases; junction bases outside the gene matches: 4. The CDR3 extends over 15 amino acids. The germline V gene has CDR1 MNHNY and CDR2 SVGAGI (reference sequence).